A selection of T cell receptor beta chains follows, all from one sample in a study of CD8+CD57+ T cells in acquired aplastic anemia. In TCRdb, the reads were re-called with MiXCR into one record per CDR3 protein. The sample contains about 200,000 distinct CDR3 sequences, roughly 35% of which appear only once. Sequencing was carried out using sorted CD4+, CD8+, or CD8+CD57+ T cells (not recorded which) from PBMCs. The receptors here all came from a human donor in good health, serving as a control. Each CDR3 is given with its conserved first and last residue. The D gene is left open where the match is weak. For some rows the clone size is stated as once, few or many, or as a class when expanded; others skip it.

D gene: .; CDR3 length: 14; clone size: .; J gene: TRBJ1-1; V gene: TRBV24-1; CDR3 protein: CATSAPFMNTEAFF; CDR3 DNA: TGTGCCACCAGTGCTCCCTTTATGAACACTGAAGCTTTCTTT
D gene: TRBD1; CDR3 length: 16; clone size: few; J gene: TRBJ1-1; V gene: TRBV20-1; CDR3 protein: CSASNPVGGINTEAFF; CDR3 DNA: TGCAGTGCTTCTAACCCGGTAGGGGGCATAAACACTGAAGCCTTCTTT
D gene: .; CDR3 length: 14; clone size: many; J gene: TRBJ2-3; V gene: TRBV20-1; CDR3 protein: CSALDLLVGDTQYF; CDR3 DNA: TGCAGTGCTCTTGACCTCCTCGTTGGAGATACGCAGTATTTT
D gene: .; CDR3 length: 12; clone size: .; J gene: TRBJ1-2; V gene: TRBV29-1; CDR3 protein: CSVAPGNYGYTF; CDR3 DNA: TGCAGCGTTGCTCCAGGGAACTATGGCTACACCTTC
D gene: .; CDR3 length: 15; clone size: many; J gene: TRBJ2-1; V gene: TRBV11-3; CDR3 protein: CASSPGWTLDNEQFF; CDR3 DNA: TGTGCCAGCAGCCCGGGATGGACGTTGGACAATGAGCAGTTCTTC
D gene: .; CDR3 length: 13; clone size: many; J gene: TRBJ1-2; V gene: TRBV20-1; CDR3 protein: CSARDIQDGGYTF; CDR3 DNA: TGCAGTGCTAGAGATATCCAGGACGGTGGCTACACCTTC
D gene: .; CDR3 length: 16; clone size: few; J gene: TRBJ2-2; V gene: TRBV11-2; CDR3 protein: CASSLPKGHTTGELFF; CDR3 DNA: TGTGCCAGCAGCTTACCTAAGGGTCACACTACCGGGGAGCTGTTTTTT
D gene: .; CDR3 length: 14; clone size: many; J gene: TRBJ2-7; V gene: TRBV24-1; CDR3 protein: CATSDAVVNSEQYF; CDR3 DNA: TGTGCCACCAGTGATGCGGTAGTTAATAGCGAGCAGTACTTC
D gene: TRBD1; CDR3 length: 14; clone size: few; J gene: TRBJ1-6; V gene: TRBV20-1; CDR3 protein: CSARNDRAGGPLHF; CDR3 DNA: TGCAGTGCTAGGAACGACAGGGCAGGAGGACCCCTCCACTTT
D gene: TRBD1; CDR3 length: 16; clone size: .; J gene: TRBJ2-7; V gene: TRBV6-1; CDR3 protein: CASSPRYRQGESEQYF; CDR3 DNA: TGTGCCAGCTCACCACGGTACAGACAGGGGGAAAGCGAGCAGTACTTC
D gene: .; CDR3 length: 11; clone size: many; J gene: TRBJ2-3; V gene: TRBV5-5; CDR3 protein: CASSLPYTQYF; CDR3 DNA: TGTGCCAGCAGCTTGCCATATACGCAGTATTTT
D gene: .; CDR3 length: 16; clone size: .; J gene: TRBJ1-3; V gene: TRBV12-3/TRBV12-4; CDR3 protein: CASSLFWGARGNTIYF; CDR3 DNA: TGTGCCAGCAGTCTCTTTTGGGGGGCGCGGGGAAACACCATATATTTT
D gene: .; CDR3 length: 14; clone size: many; J gene: TRBJ1-2; V gene: TRBV6-4; CDR3 protein: CASSAQGERYGYTF; CDR3 DNA: TGTGCCAGCAGTGCCCAGGGAGAGCGGTATGGCTACACCTTC
D gene: TRBD2; CDR3 length: 18; clone size: .; J gene: TRBJ2-5; V gene: TRBV13; CDR3 protein: CASSSNILAGGGGETQYF; CDR3 DNA: TGTGCCAGCAGCTCGAATATACTAGCGGGAGGAGGTGGAGAGACCCAGTACTTC
D gene: .; CDR3 length: 13; clone size: many; J gene: TRBJ1-1; V gene: TRBV24-1; CDR3 protein: CATRSPGNTEAFF; CDR3 DNA: TGTGCCACCAGATCCCCAGGGAACACTGAAGCTTTCTTT
D gene: .; CDR3 length: 14; clone size: many; J gene: TRBJ1-4; V gene: TRBV5-1; CDR3 protein: CASSPYQWGEKLFF; CDR3 DNA: TGCGCCAGCAGCCCTTATCAATGGGGTGAAAAACTGTTTTTT
D gene: .; CDR3 length: 13; clone size: few; J gene: TRBJ1-2; V gene: TRBV30; CDR3 protein: CAWNPDLNYGYTF; CDR3 DNA: TGTGCCTGGAATCCGGACCTTAACTATGGCTACACCTTC
D gene: TRBD2; CDR3 length: 15; clone size: .; J gene: TRBJ2-3; V gene: TRBV2; CDR3 protein: CASRLGLAGADTQYF; CDR3 DNA: TGTGCCAGCAGACTTGGACTAGCGGGAGCAGATACGCAGTATTTT
D gene: .; CDR3 length: 15; clone size: .; J gene: TRBJ2-1; V gene: TRBV6-1; CDR3 protein: CASRTGLQGYNEQFF; CDR3 DNA: TGTGCCAGCAGGACCGGGCTTCAGGGATACAATGAGCAGTTCTTC
D gene: .; CDR3 length: 13; clone size: many; J gene: TRBJ2-5; V gene: TRBV20-1; CDR3 protein: CSASGAGRETQYF; CDR3 DNA: TGCAGTGCTAGTGGCGCAGGGAGGGAGACCCAGTACTTC
D gene: TRBD2; CDR3 length: 16; clone size: .; J gene: TRBJ2-3; V gene: TRBV29-1; CDR3 protein: CSVGSRAGRGGDTQYF; CDR3 DNA: TGCAGCGTTGGCAGTCGAGCAGGGAGGGGTGGAGATACGCAGTATTTT
D gene: TRBD1; CDR3 length: 15; clone size: .; J gene: TRBJ1-5; V gene: TRBV6-1; CDR3 protein: CASSPGTGPLGPQHF; CDR3 DNA: TGTGCCAGCAGTCCCGGGACAGGACCTCTAGGTCCCCAGCATTTT
D gene: .; CDR3 length: 13; clone size: few; J gene: TRBJ1-2; V gene: TRBV27; CDR3 protein: CASSFTAAGGYTF; CDR3 DNA: TGTGCCAGCAGTTTTACCGCGGCGGGTGGCTACACCTTC
D gene: TRBD1; CDR3 length: 16; clone size: .; J gene: TRBJ2-1; V gene: TRBV13; CDR3 protein: CASNLIGQGPYNEQFF; CDR3 DNA: TGTGCCAGCAACTTAATAGGACAGGGGCCCTACAATGAGCAGTTCTTC
D gene: .; CDR3 length: 18; clone size: few; J gene: TRBJ2-4; V gene: TRBV11-2; CDR3 protein: CASSLVLSSRTDKNIQYF; CDR3 DNA: TGTGCCAGCAGCTTAGTTTTGAGCTCGCGGACAGACAAAAACATTCAGTACTTC